This TCR beta chain is drawn from a study of response to subunit inactivated influenza vaccine (dated by TCRdb to the late 2010s). Regarding the research as a whole: The study used deep quantitative T cell receptor repertoire profiling to track responses to a trivalent subunit inactivated influenza vaccine.

Library preparation employed RT-PCR. For sequencing, an Illumina HiSeq 2500 was employed. TCRdb itself trimmed the public reads at Q25 with fastp, ran MiXCR and retained productive beta chains. Each entry is one CDR3 protein sequence, shown with its most common DNA and genes. Recorded for this sample are around 470,000 distinct CDR3 sequences; 7.2% of them occurred a single time. Around 13% of the sample rests with the top ten. What the study reported, not specific to this receptor: It was suggested by the authors that each seasonal influenza vaccination may recruit only a limited number of new T cells.

Ten or more counts support this clonotype. Its antigen target is currently unknown. No base qualities exist here, and no much larger clone lies one base off it. This receptor was identified in a man between 50 and 69 years old who received an inactivated influenza vaccine. Donor details come from another sample of the same person, matched by shared clones. This specimen consisted of PBMCs from blood, obtained less than 30 months after vaccination.

The CDR3 region has the sequence CASSFLAGVTGELFF. The bases are TGCGCCAGCAGCTTCTTAGCGGGAGTAACCGGGGAGCTGTTTTTT. The rearranged segments are TRBV5-1 and TRBJ2-2; 9 central bases correspond to TRBD2. Inclusive of the bounding cysteine and phenylalanine, the CDR3 is 15 residues long. Left in the record is the CDR3 DNA by itself, 45 bases read in frame from the first base. From V the trimming removes 2 bases and from J it removes 5 bases, while the gene matches leave 4 bases of the junction unaccounted for. From a lookup of the germline V gene, CDR1 and CDR2 are SGHRS and YFSETQ.